This TCR beta chain was captured by sequencing in a study of cytomegalovirus exposure and HLA in healthy donors. The PCR made use of 60 Vbeta and 13 Jbeta primers. Repertoires were generated with immunoSEQ multiplex PCR, while TCRdb's copy carries only in-frame clones and drops some. The sample carries roughly 260,000 clones, about 83% recorded once. The clonotype comes from a woman in her forties in good health and CMV-seropositive. The sequenced material came from PBMCs.

This CDR3 reads CASSFTPPPESPLHF. DNA for the CDR3: TGTGCCAGCAGTTTTACCCCGCCGCCGGAGTCACCCCTCCACTTT. The chain joins TRBV28 to TRBJ1-6; D remains ambiguous. This CDR3 contains 15 residues. CDR1 is MDHEN, CDR2 SYDVKM, per germline. V was shortened by 3 bases and J by 10 bases, with 16 bases between the two germline ends.